Listed below are T cell receptor beta chains from one sample, sequenced in a study of cytomegalovirus exposure and HLA in healthy donors. TCRdb's table, derived via immunoSEQ multiplex PCR, lists solely in-frame clones and lacks some. The sample lists around 67,000 clones; roughly 80% were seen once. Sequenced input: PBMCs. The receptors shown here come from a young woman in good health and CMV-seropositive. CDR3s include the opening cysteine and the closing phenylalanine or tryptophan. A D gene is named only where the DNA matches it firmly. Clone size is stated in some rows and not others, as once, few, many or a class when expanded.

d_call clone_size j_call v_call cdr3_aa cdr3_nt
TRBD1 - TRBJ1-2 TRBV28 CASRQTGFYGYTF TGTGCCAGCAGGCAGACAGGGTTCTATGGCTACACCTTC
TRBD1 - TRBJ2-3 TRBV6-5 CASSRTGVGTDTQYF TGTGCCAGCAGTCGGACAGGGGTGGGCACAGATACGCAGTATTTT
- - TRBJ1-1 TRBV29-1 CSVETPRVGAFF TGCAGCGTTGAAACCCCCAGGGTTGGAGCTTTCTTT
TRBD1 - TRBJ2-2 TRBV4-3 CASSSDRGNGELFF TGCGCCAGCAGTTCGGACAGGGGCAACGGGGAGCTGTTTTTT
- - TRBJ2-7 TRBV9 CASSVGQGGLRPYEQYF TGTGCCAGCAGCGTAGGGCAGGGGGGACTTAGGCCCTACGAGCAGTACTTC
TRBD1 few TRBJ2-2 TRBV13 CASSTGTGVPGELFF TGTGCCAGCAGCACCGGGACAGGGGTTCCCGGGGAGCTGTTTTTT
TRBD2 - TRBJ2-2 TRBV6-4 CASSVTSGSGGELFF TGTGCCAGCAGTGTGACTAGCGGGAGTGGCGGGGAGCTGTTTTTT
TRBD2 once TRBJ2-3 TRBV5-1 CASSWGGRPGTSGFRDTQYF TGCGCCAGCAGCTGGGGTGGCAGGCCCGGGACTAGCGGGTTTAGAGATACGCAGTATTTT
- - TRBJ2-3 TRBV6-5 CASSLQSTDTQYF TGTGCCAGCAGCCTACAGAGCACAGATACGCAGTATTTT
- - TRBJ2-5 TRBV20-1 CSAQAGETQYF TGCAGTGCTCAGGCAGGGGAGACCCAGTACTTC
TRBD1 - TRBJ1-1 TRBV6-5 CASSWTGRVIFTEAFF TGTGCCAGCAGTTGGACAGGGAGGGTCATCTTCACTGAAGCTTTCTTT
- - TRBJ1-1 TRBV4-1 CASSQRGRGWTEAFF TGCGCCAGCAGCCAACGCGGGCGGGGATGGACTGAAGCTTTCTTT
- once TRBJ2-5 TRBV28 CASSFLSGGETQYF TGTGCCAGCAGTTTTCTCTCAGGTGGAGAGACCCAGTACTTC
- - TRBJ2-4 TRBV5-4 CASSLQGNIQYF TGTGCCAGCAGCTTGCAGGGAAACATTCAGTACTTC
- - TRBJ1-5 TRBV7-2 CASSLLTVNQPQHF TGTGCCAGCAGCTTATTGACAGTCAATCAGCCCCAGCATTTT
TRBD2 - TRBJ2-2 TRBV5-4 CASSPGLAEANTGELFF TGTGCCAGCAGCCCGGGACTAGCGGAGGCGAACACCGGGGAGCTGTTTTTT
TRBD1 - TRBJ2-7 TRBV10-1 CASRPDRDRYEQYF TGCGCCAGCAGGCCCGACCGGGACAGATACGAGCAGTACTTC
- - TRBJ2-7 TRBV5-4 CASSLEPVGAASSYEQYF TGTGCCAGCAGCTTGGAGCCCGTAGGGGCAGCTTCCTCCTACGAGCAGTACTTC
TRBD1 - TRBJ1-4 TRBV19 CASKRTGTNEKLFF TGTGCCAGTAAGAGGACAGGAACTAATGAAAAACTGTTTTTT
TRBD2 - TRBJ2-1 TRBV4-3 CASSQDGGRAGNEQFF TGCGCCAGCAGCCAAGACGGAGGGAGGGCGGGGAATGAGCAGTTCTTC
- few TRBJ1-2 TRBV7-9 CASSLYRGSALYGYTF TGTGCCAGCAGCTTATATAGGGGGTCAGCCCTCTATGGCTACACCTTC
- - TRBJ2-5 TRBV21-1 CASSSLQGAGETQYF TGTGCCAGCAGCAGCCTACAGGGGGCCGGGGAGACCCAGTACTTC
- once TRBJ1-2 TRBV7-9 CASSLGSPQGTGGYTF TGTGCCAGCAGCTTAGGGTCCCCCCAGGGGACGGGGGGCTACACCTTC
- - TRBJ1-2 TRBV30 CAWSRLGATNYGYTF TGTGCCTGGAGCCGTCTAGGTGCGACTAACTATGGCTACACCTTC